The rows below give T cell receptor beta chains drawn from one sample of a study of early T cells in non-severe SARS-CoV-2 infection. TCRdb reanalysed the 5' RACE reads using MiXCR and keeps one entry per CDR3 protein. The sample shows under 70,000 distinct CDR3 sequences, about 7.7% of them seen only once. The sample was whole blood, taken at baseline. These receptors came from an adult who was a healthcare worker with PCR-confirmed SARS-CoV-2 infection or an uninfected control (not recorded which). The CDR3 runs from the conserved cysteine through the conserved F or W. The D gene is left open where the match is weak. Only part of the rows carry a size: once, few, many, or a class if the clone is expanded.

abundance	d_gene	v_gene	j_gene	CDR3nt	CDR3aa
-	-	TRBV3-1	TRBJ2-3	TGTGCCAGCAGCCACGGGGCAAGCACAGATACGCAGTATTTT	CASSHGASTDTQYF
-	-	TRBV7-3	TRBJ2-7	TGTGCCAGCAGCCCGACGGGGAACGAGCAGTACTTC	CASSPTGNEQYF
medium-sized	TRBD1	TRBV6-6	TRBJ2-3	TGTGCCAGCAGTCCCGACAGGGGGCTCTACACAGATACGCAGTATTTT	CASSPDRGLYTDTQYF
many	TRBD2	TRBV20-1	TRBJ2-5	TGCAGTGCGAGACTAGCGGGCCTGGGGGAGACCCAGTACTTC	CSARLAGLGETQYF
few	-	TRBV7-9	TRBJ1-5	TGTGCCAGCAGCGTCGGACAAAGCAATCAGCCCCAGCATTTT	CASSVGQSNQPQHF
many	-	TRBV3-1	TRBJ1-1	TGTGCCAGCAGCCCCCTTGGCAGGCACGTAGAAGCTTTCTTT	CASSPLGRHVEAFF
-	-	TRBV19	TRBJ2-1	TGTGCCAGCCAGACAGTTCTGGGGGCCAACAATGAGCAGTTCTTC	CASQTVLGANNEQFF
few	-	TRBV27	TRBJ2-7	TGTGCCAGCAGTTTGAAGGTCCCGGGTAGCTACGAGCAGTACTTC	CASSLKVPGSYEQYF
-	-	TRBV2	TRBJ2-7	TGTGCCAGCAGTGTTGCCTCGTGGGAGCTGAACGACGAGCAGTACTTC	CASSVASWELNDEQYF
-	-	TRBV10-3	TRBJ2-2	TGTGCCATCACTACGGACAGAACAAACACCGGGGAGCTGTTTTTT	CAITTDRTNTGELFF
many	-	TRBV9	TRBJ2-5	TGTGCCAGCAGCGCCCATACAGGGATCGGGGGGCAAGAGACCCAGTACTTC	CASSAHTGIGGQETQYF
few	-	TRBV6-5	TRBJ2-1	TGTGCCAGCAGTTACCTAAGGGGCAGCTACAATGAGCAGTTCTTC	CASSYLRGSYNEQFF
few	TRBD2	TRBV5-1	TRBJ2-1	TGCGCCAGCAGCTCGGCGGGAGTCTACAATGAGCAGTTCTTC	CASSSAGVYNEQFF
few	TRBD2	TRBV18	TRBJ2-7	TGTGCCAGCTCACCGACTAGCGGGATGAACGAGCAGTACTTC	CASSPTSGMNEQYF
few	-	TRBV29-1	TRBJ2-7	TGCAGCGTTGAATTCGAGGGGGTCGGGTACGAGCAGTACTTC	CSVEFEGVGYEQYF
-	TRBD2	TRBV6-2/TRBV6-3	TRBJ2-1	TGTGCCAGCATGTTCCCTAGCGGGGGAGCAATTGAGCAGTTCTTC	CASMFPSGGAIEQFF
few	TRBD2	TRBV27	TRBJ2-3	TGTGCCAGCAGCGACGGGACTAGCGGATCGAATACGCAGTATTTT	CASSDGTSGSNTQYF
many	TRBD2	TRBV5-1	TRBJ2-2	TGCGCCAGCAGCTTCAGAGCGGGAGAGCTCGTCGGGGAGCTGTTTTTT	CASSFRAGELVGELFF
-	-	TRBV18	TRBJ2-7	TGTGCCAGCTCACCTAGTGGGAGGTACAACGTGCAGTACTTC	CASSPSGRYNVQYF
few	-	TRBV12-3/TRBV12-4	TRBJ2-7	TGTGCCAGTAGGACAGACCTCATCTACGAGCAGTACTTC	CASRTDLIYEQYF
many	TRBD1	TRBV27	TRBJ2-7	TGTGCCAGCAGTTTATCGTGGACAGGGAGTTTGGTTTACGAGCAGTACTTC	CASSLSWTGSLVYEQYF
-	-	TRBV12-3/TRBV12-4	TRBJ2-1	TGTGCCAGCAGTTCCCTAGGCGGCTTCAACAATGAGCAGTTCTTC	CASSSLGGFNNEQFF
few	-	TRBV6-5	TRBJ1-1	TGTGCCAGCAGTCATGGGGTGGGTAACACTGAAGCTTTCTTT	CASSHGVGNTEAFF
medium-sized	-	TRBV20-1	TRBJ1-2	TGCAGTGCTCAAATCCGGGACGGCTCTTATGGCTACACCTTC	CSAQIRDGSYGYTF
few	-	TRBV4-1	TRBJ1-3	TGCGCCAGCAGCCAACCAGTAAGACAGACGAGCTCTGGAAACACCATATATTTT	CASSQPVRQTSSGNTIYF
-	TRBD2	TRBV6-6	TRBJ2-1	TGTGCCAGCAGTTCCGTCACCGGGAGGATCCATGAGCAGTTCTTC	CASSSVTGRIHEQFF
many	-	TRBV30	TRBJ2-6	TGTGCCTGGGGATACGGGGCCAACGTCCTGACTTTC	CAWGYGANVLTF
-	TRBD2	TRBV27	TRBJ2-7	TGTGCCAGCAGTCTTTGGACTAGCGGAACCTACGAACAGTACTTC	CASSLWTSGTYEQYF
few	-	TRBV4-1	TRBJ1-1	TGCGCCAGCAGCCAAGCGGGGAACACTGAAGCTTTCTTT	CASSQAGNTEAFF
many	TRBD1	TRBV19	TRBJ2-5	TGTGCCAGTAGTGACAACAGGGGCGAGACCCAGTACTTC	CASSDNRGETQYF
-	-	TRBV10-3	TRBJ1-1	TGTGCCATCAGTGGTGTTGGAGGGCGGATGAACACTGAAGCTTTCTTT	CAISGVGGRMNTEAFF
-	-	TRBV7-3	TRBJ2-5	TGTGCCAGCAGCTTTCTTGCTCAAGAGACCCAGTACTTC	CASSFLAQETQYF
few	TRBD2	TRBV6-2/TRBV6-3	TRBJ2-3	TGTGCCAGCAGCGGACTAGCGGACACAGATACGCAGTATTTT	CASSGLADTDTQYF
few	TRBD2	TRBV7-2	TRBJ2-1	TGTGCCAGCAGCATGACTAGCGGGTACAATGAGCAGTTCTTC	CASSMTSGYNEQFF
few	-	TRBV5-4	TRBJ2-5	TGTGCCAGCAGCACAACCAAGCGGAGCCAAGAGACCCAGTACTTC	CASSTTKRSQETQYF
few	TRBD2	TRBV19	TRBJ2-1	TGTGCCAGTAGTATAGATATGAGCGGGAGTTACAATGAGCAGTTCTTC	CASSIDMSGSYNEQFF
-	TRBD1	TRBV29-1	TRBJ2-7	TGCAGCGTCCTGGGACAGGGCCGCTCCTACGAGCAGTACTTC	CSVLGQGRSYEQYF
few	-	TRBV12-3/TRBV12-4	TRBJ2-7	TGTGCCAGCAGTCCCGGATACTCCGAGCAGTACTTC	CASSPGYSEQYF
many	-	TRBV7-9	TRBJ2-7	TGTGCCAGCAGCCACAGTGACGAGCAGTACTTC	CASSHSDEQYF
few	TRBD2	TRBV5-6	TRBJ2-5	TGTGCCAGCAGCTTACATAGCGGGATCTCACAAGAGACCCAGTACTTC	CASSLHSGISQETQYF
many	-	TRBV7-2	TRBJ2-7	TGTGCCAGCAGCTCAGGGTACGACGAGCAGTACTTC	CASSSGYDEQYF
many	TRBD2	TRBV7-3	TRBJ2-5	TGTGCCAGCAGCTTAGAGGGACTAGCTCCCGTCCCCCAGTACTTC	CASSLEGLAPVPQYF
many	-	TRBV7-9	TRBJ2-3	TGTGCCAGCAGCCCCAGCGCAGATACGCAGTATTTT	CASSPSADTQYF
-	-	TRBV4-1	TRBJ1-4	TGCGCCAGCAGGCAGGTGCGGACTAATGAAAAACTGTTTTTT	CASRQVRTNEKLFF
-	TRBD1	TRBV12-3/TRBV12-4	TRBJ2-7	TGTGCCAGCAGCAAATTGACAGGGGGAGACTACGAGCAGTACTTC	CASSKLTGGDYEQYF
-	TRBD1	TRBV18	TRBJ1-2	TGTGCCAGCTCACCTAAGGGACAGAATGGCTACACCTTC	CASSPKGQNGYTF
few	TRBD1	TRBV7-9	TRBJ1-6	TGTGCCAGCAGCGCTGACAGGGGGCGAAATTCACCCCTCCACTTT	CASSADRGRNSPLHF
few	-	TRBV7-3	TRBJ2-3	TGTGCCAGCAGCCCCGCGGGTACAGATACGCAGTATTTT	CASSPAGTDTQYF
-	-	TRBV10-1	TRBJ2-5	TGCGCCAGCAGTGAGTCCCGGGACCGCTGGGAGACCCAGTACTTC	CASSESRDRWETQYF